This T cell receptor (beta chain) came from a study of T cell changes during pregnancy in multiple sclerosis. This CDR3 is built from 16 residues. Per the germline V gene, CDR1 is SGHTA and CDR2 is FQGNSA. The V segment lost 4 bases and the J segment 3 bases; nucleotides outside the gene matches: 8. Some clones are missing from TCRdb's copy, which holds only in-frame ones; the method was immunoSEQ multiplex PCR. The sample includes fewer than 50,000 clones, approximately 93% seen only once; the top ten take roughly 0.32%. The receptor was derived from a female donor with multiple sclerosis, enrolled in a pregnancy study. Material: CD4+ T cells from peripheral blood mononuclear cells, obtained in the third trimester of pregnancy. The chain recombines TRBV7-2 with TRBJ2-3; 9 bases line up with TRBD1. CDR3 protein: CASSYRDRVRTDTQYF. CDR3 nucleotides: TGTGCCAGCAGCTATCGGGACAGGGTTAGGACAGATACGCAGTATTTT.